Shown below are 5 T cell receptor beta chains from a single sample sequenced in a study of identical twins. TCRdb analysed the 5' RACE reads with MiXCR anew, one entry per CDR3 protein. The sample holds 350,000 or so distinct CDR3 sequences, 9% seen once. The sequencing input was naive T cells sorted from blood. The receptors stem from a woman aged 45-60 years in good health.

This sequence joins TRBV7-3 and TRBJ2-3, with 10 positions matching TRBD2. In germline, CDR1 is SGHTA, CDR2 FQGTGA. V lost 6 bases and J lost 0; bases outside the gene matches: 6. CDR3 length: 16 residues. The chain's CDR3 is CASRPSGSPSTDTQYF. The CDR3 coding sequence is TGTGCCAGCAGGCCTAGCGGGAGCCCTAGCACAGATACGCAGTATTTT.

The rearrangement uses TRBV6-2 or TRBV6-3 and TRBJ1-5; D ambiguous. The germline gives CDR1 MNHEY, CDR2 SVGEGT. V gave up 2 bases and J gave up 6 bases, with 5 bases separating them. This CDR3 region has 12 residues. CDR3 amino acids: CASSYIPQPQHF. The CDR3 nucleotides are TGTGCCAGCAGTTACATCCCTCAGCCCCAGCATTTT.

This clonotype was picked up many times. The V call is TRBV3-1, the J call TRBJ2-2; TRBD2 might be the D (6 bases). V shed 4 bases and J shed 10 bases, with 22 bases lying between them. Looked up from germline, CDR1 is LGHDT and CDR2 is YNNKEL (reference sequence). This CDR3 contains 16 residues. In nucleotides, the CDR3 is TGTGCCAGCAGCCCCCGGGTTAGACTAGGCTCTGAGGAGCTGTTTTTT. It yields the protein CASSPRVRLGSEELFF.

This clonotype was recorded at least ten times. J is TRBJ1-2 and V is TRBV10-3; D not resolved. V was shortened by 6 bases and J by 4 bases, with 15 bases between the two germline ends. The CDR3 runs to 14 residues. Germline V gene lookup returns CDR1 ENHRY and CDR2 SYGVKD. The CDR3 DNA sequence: TGTGCCATCAGGGAAGGGTTTTCTAGCTATGGCTACACCTTC. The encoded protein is CAIREGFSSYGYTF.

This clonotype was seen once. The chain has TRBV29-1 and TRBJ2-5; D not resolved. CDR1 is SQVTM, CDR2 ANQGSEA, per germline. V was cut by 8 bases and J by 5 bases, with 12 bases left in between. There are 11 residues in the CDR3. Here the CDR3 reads CSLEFGETQYF. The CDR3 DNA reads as TGCAGCTTAGAATTCGGCGAGACCCAGTACTTC.